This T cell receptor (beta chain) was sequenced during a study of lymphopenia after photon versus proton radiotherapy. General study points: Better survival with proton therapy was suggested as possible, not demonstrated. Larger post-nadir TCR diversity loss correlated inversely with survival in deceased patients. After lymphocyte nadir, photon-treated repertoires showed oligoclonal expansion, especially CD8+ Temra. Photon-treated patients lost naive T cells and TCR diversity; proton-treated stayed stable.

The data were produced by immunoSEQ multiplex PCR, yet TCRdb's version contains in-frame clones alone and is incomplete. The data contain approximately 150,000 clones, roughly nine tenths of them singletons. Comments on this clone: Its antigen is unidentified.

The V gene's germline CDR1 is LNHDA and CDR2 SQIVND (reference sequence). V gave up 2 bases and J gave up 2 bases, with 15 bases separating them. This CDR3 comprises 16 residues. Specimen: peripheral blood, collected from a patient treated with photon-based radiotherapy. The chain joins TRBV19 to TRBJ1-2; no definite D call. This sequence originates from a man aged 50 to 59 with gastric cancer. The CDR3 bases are TGTGCCAGTAGTATATCGGTGACTCTTTTAAACTATGGCTACACCTTC. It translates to CASSISVTLLNYGYTF.